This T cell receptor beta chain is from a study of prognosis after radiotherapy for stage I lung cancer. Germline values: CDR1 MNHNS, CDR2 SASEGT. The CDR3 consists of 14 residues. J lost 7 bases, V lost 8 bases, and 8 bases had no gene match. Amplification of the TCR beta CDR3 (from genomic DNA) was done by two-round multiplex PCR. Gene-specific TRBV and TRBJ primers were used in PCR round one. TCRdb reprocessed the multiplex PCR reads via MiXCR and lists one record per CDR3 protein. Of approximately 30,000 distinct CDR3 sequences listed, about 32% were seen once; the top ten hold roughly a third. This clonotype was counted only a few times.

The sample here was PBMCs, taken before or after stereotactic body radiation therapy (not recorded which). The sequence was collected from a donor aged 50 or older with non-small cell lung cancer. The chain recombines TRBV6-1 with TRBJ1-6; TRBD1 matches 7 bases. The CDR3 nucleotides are TGTGCCAGCGGACGAACAGGGGAAAATTCACCCCTCCACTTT. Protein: CASGRTGENSPLHF.